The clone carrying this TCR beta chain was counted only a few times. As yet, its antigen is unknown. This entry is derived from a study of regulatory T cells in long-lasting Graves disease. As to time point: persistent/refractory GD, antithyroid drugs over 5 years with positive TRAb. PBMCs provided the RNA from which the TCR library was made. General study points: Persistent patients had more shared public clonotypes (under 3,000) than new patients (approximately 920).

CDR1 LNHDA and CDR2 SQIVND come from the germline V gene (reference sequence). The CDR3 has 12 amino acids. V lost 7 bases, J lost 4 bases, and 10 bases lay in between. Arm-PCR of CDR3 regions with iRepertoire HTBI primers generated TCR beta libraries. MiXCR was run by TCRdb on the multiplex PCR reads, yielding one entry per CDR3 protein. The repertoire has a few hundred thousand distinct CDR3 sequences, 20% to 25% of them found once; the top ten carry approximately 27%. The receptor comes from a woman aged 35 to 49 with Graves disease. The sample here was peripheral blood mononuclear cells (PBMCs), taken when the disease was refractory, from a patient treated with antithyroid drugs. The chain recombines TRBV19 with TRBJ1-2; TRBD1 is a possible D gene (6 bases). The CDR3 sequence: CASTPTGYGYTF. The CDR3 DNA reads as TGTGCCAGTACCCCGACAGGCTATGGCTACACCTTC. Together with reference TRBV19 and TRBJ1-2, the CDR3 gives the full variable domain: DGGITQSPKYLFRKEGQNVTLSCEQNLNHDAMYWYRQDPGQGLRLIYYSQIVNDFQKGDIAEGYSVSREKKESFPLTVTSAQKNPTAFYLCASTPTGYGYTFGSGTRLTVV.